This record looks at one T cell receptor beta chain sequence and its context. The data are from a study of blood T cell repertoires in COVID-19. About the study: Specimens from acute and convalescent COVID-19 originated in the United States, Italy and Spain. In each case, the material was cDNA or gDNA derived from T cells, B-cell-depleted T cells, or PBMCs.

Original handling: Using reference gene primer amplification, nucleated cell counts were estimated. Sequenced by immunoSEQ multiplex PCR; TCRdb stores in-frame clones only, minus some. Clone size and V and J calls were adopted from that table, with D and trimming inferred from the DNA. In the table there are under 45,000 clones, around 83% of which are singletons. The CDR3 totals 16 residues. The V and J ends lost 5 bases and 1 base respectively, with 15 bases between them. Germline loops: CDR1 LGHDT, CDR2 YNNKEL (reference sequence). The receptor was isolated from a woman older than 75 with active or convalescent COVID-19. Sequenced material: peripheral blood. This rearrangement joins TRBV3-1 (or the pseudogene TRBV3-2) to TRBJ2-1; D remains ambiguous. CDR3 loop: CASSAQPPDSYNEQFF. The CDR3 DNA follows: TGTGCCAGCAGCGCGCAACCACCCGATTCCTACAATGAGCAGTTCTTC.